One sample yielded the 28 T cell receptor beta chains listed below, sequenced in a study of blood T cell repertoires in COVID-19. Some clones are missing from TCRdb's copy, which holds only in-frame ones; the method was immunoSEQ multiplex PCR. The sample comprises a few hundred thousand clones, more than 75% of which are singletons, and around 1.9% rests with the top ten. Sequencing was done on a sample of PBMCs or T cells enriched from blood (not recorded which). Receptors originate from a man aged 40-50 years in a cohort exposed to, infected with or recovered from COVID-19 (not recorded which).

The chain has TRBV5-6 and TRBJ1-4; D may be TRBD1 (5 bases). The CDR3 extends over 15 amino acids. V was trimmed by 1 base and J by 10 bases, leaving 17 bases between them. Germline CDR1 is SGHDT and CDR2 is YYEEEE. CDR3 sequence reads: CASSLFRQGKGKLFF. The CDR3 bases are TGTGCCAGCAGCTTGTTTCGGCAGGGCAAGGGAAAACTGTTTTTT.

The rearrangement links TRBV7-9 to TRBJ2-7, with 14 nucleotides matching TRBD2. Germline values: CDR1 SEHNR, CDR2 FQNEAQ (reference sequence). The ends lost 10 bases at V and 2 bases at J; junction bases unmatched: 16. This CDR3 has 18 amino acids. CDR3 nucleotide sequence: TGTGCCATCCAACTCACCGGGACTAGCGGGAGTACCCCCTACGAGCAGTACTTC. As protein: CAIQLTGTSGSTPYEQYF.

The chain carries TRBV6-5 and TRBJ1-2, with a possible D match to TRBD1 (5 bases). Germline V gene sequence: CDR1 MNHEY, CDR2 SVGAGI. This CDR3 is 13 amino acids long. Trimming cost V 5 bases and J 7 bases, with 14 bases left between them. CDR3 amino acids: CASSRPGFAGYTF. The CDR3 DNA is TGTGCCAGCAGTCGACCAGGGTTTGCTGGCTACACCTTC.

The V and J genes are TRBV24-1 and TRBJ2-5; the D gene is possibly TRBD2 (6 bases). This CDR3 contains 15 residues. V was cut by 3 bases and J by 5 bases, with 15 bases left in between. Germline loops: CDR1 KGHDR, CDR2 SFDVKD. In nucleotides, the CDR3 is TGTGCCACCAGTGATCCCGGGGGATCTGGGGAGACCCAGTACTTC. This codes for CATSDPGGSGETQYF.

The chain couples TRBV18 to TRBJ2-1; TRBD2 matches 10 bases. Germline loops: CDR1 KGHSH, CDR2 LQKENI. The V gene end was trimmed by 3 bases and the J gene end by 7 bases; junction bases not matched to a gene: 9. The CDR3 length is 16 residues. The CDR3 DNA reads TGTGCCAGCTCACCTGCCCTAGCGGGAGCTTCAAATGAGCAGTTCTTC. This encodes CASSPALAGASNEQFF.

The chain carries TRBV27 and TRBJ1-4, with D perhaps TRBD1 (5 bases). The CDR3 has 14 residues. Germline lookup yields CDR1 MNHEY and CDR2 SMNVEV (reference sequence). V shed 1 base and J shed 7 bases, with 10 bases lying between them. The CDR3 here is CASSLWGAGEKLFF. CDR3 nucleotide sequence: TGTGCCAGCAGTTTATGGGGCGCCGGTGAAAAACTGTTTTTT.

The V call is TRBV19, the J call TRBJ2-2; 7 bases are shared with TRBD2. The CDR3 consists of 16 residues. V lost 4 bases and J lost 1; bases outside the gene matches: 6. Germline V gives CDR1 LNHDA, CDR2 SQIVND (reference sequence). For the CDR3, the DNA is TGTGCCAGTAGTAAGTCAGGGAGGGTGAACACCGGGGAGCTGTTTTTT. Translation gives CASSKSGRVNTGELFF.

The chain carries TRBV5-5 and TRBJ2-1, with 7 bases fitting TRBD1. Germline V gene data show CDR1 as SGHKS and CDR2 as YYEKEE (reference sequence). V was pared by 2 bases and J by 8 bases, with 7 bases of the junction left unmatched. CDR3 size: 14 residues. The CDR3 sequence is CASSFDRDGYEQFF. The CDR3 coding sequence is TGTGCCAGCAGCTTCGACAGGGACGGGTATGAGCAGTTCTTC.

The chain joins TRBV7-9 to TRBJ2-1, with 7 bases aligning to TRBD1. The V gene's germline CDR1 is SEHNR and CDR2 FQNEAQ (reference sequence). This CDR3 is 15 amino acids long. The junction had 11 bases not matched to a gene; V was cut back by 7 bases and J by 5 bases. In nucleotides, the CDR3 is TGTGCCAGCATTCACACGGGACAGAAAGACAATGAGCAGTTCTTC. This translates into CASIHTGQKDNEQFF.

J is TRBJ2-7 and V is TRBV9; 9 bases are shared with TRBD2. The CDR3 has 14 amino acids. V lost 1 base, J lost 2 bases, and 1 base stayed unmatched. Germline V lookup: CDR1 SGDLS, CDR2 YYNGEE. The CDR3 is CASSVSSGAYEQYF. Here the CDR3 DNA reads TGTGCCAGCAGCGTATCTAGCGGGGCCTACGAGCAGTACTTC.

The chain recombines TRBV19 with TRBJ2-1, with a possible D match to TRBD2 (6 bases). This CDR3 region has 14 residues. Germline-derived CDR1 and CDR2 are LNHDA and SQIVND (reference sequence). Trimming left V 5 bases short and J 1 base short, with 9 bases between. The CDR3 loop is CASSRGGSYNEQFF. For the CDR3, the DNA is TGTGCCAGTAGTCGAGGAGGGTCCTACAATGAGCAGTTCTTC.

CDR3 sequence (DNA): TGTGCCAGCAGCTTAGTCCGGGGGAATCTTGGGTACAATGAGCAGTTCTTC. This sequence encodes CASSLVRGNLGYNEQFF. The chain carries TRBV7-8 and TRBJ2-1, with a possible D match to TRBD2 (6 bases). Germline V CDR1 and CDR2: SGHVS, FQNEAQ. Trimming removed 1 base at V and 4 bases at J, with 17 bases between. The CDR3 loop spans 17 amino acids.

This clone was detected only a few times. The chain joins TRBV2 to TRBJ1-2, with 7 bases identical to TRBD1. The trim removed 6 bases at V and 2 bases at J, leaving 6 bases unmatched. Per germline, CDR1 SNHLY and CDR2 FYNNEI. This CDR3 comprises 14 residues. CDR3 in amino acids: CASRGDSQNYGYTF. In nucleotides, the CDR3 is TGTGCCAGCAGGGGGGACAGCCAAAACTATGGCTACACCTTC.

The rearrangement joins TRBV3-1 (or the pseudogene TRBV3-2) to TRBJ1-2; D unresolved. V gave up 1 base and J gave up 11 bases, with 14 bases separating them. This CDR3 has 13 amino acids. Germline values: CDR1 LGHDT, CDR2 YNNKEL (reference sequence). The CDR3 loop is CASSQGGRLGYTF. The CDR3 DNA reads TGTGCCAGCAGCCAAGGAGGCCGACTGGGTTACACCTTC.

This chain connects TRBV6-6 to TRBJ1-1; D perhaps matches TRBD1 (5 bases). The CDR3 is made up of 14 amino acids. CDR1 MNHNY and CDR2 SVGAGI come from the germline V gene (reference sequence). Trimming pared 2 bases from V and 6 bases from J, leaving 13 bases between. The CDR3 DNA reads TGTGCCAGCAGTTACCGACAGATCCGGGCTGAAGCTTTCTTT. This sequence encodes CASSYRQIRAEAFF.

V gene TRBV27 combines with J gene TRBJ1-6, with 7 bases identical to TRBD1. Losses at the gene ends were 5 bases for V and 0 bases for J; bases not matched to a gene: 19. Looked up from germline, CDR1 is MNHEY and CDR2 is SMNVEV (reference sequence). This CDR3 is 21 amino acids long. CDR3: CASSLKSGQWVGSSYNSPLHF. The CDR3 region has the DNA TGTGCCAGCAGTCTCAAATCGGGACAGTGGGTTGGAAGCTCCTATAATTCACCCCTCCACTTT.

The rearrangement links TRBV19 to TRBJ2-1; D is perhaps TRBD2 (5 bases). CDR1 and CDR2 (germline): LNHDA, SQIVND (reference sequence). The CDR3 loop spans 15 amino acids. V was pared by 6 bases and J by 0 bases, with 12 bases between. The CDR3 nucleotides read TGTGCCAGTAGGATCCTAGGGAGCTCCTACAATGAGCAGTTCTTC. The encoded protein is CASRILGSSYNEQFF. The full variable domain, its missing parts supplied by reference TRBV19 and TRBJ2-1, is DGGITQSPKYLFRKEGQNVTLSCEQNLNHDAMYWYRQDPGQGLRLIYYSQIVNDFQKGDIAEGYSVSREKKESFPLTVTSAQKNPTAFYLCASRILGSSYNEQFFGPGTRLTVL.

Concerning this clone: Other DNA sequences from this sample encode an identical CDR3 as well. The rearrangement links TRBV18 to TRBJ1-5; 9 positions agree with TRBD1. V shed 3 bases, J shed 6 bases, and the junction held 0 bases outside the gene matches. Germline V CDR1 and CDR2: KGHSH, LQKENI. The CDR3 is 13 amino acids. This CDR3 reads CASSPDRGQPQHF. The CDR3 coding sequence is TGTGCCAGCTCACCGGACAGGGGTCAGCCCCAGCATTTT.

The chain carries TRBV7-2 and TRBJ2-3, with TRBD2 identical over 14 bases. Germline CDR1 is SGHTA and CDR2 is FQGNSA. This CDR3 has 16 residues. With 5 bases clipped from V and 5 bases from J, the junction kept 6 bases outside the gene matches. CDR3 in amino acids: CASSDGLAGGGDTQYF. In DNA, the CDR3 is TGTGCCAGCAGCGACGGACTAGCGGGAGGAGGAGATACGCAGTATTTT. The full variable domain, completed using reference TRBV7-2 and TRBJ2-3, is GAGVSQSPSNKVTEKGKDVELRCDPISGHTALYWYRQSLGQGLEFLIYFQGNSAPDKSGLPSDRFSAERTGGSVSTLTIQRTQQEDSAVYLCASSDGLAGGGDTQYFGPGTRLTVL.

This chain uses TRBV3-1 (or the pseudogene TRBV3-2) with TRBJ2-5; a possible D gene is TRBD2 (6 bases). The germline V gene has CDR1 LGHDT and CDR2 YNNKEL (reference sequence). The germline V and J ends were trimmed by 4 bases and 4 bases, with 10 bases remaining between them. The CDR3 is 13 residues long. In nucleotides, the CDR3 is TGTGCCAGCAGCCCCGGGACTTCAGAGACCCAGTACTTC. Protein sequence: CASSPGTSETQYF.

CDR3 protein: CASSLAIGQGGTDTQYF. The CDR3 nucleotides read TGCGCCAGCAGCTTGGCTATTGGACAGGGAGGGACAGATACGCAGTATTTT. V gene TRBV5-1 combines with J gene TRBJ2-3, with a weak D call TRBD1 (8 bases). With 0 bases removed from V and 3 bases from J, the gap between germline ends came to 17 bases. CDR1 SGHRS and CDR2 YFSETQ come from the germline V gene. There are 17 residues in the CDR3.

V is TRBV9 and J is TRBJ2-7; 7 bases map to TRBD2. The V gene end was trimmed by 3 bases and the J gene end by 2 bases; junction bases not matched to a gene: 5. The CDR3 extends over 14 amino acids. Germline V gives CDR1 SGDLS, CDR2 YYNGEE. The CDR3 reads CASSATGTTYEQYF. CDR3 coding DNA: TGTGCCAGCAGCGCGACCGGGACTACCTACGAGCAGTACTTC.

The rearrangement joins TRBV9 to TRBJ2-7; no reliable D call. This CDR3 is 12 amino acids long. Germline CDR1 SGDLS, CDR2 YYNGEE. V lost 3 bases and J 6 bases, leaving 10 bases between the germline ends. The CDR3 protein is CASSGHHAEQYF. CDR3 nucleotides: TGTGCCAGCAGCGGACATCATGCCGAGCAGTACTTC. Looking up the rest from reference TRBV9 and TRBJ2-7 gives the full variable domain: DSGVTQTPKHLITATGQRVTLRCSPRSGDLSVYWYQQSLDQGLQFLIQYYNGEERAKGNILERFSAQQFPDLHSELNLSSLELGDSALYFCASSGHHAEQYFGPGTRLTVT.

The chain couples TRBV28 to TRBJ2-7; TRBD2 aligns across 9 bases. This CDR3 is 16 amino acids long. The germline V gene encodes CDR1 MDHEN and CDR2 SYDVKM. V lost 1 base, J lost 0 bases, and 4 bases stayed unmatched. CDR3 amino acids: CASSLYAGGGSYEQYF. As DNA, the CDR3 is TGTGCCAGCAGTTTATACGCGGGAGGGGGCTCCTACGAGCAGTACTTC.

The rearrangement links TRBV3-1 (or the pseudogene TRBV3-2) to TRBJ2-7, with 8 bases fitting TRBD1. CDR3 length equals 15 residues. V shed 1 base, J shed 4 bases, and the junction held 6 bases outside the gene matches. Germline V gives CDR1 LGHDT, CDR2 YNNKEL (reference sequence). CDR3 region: CASSQAAGGLYEQYF. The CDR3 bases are TGTGCCAGCAGCCAAGCGGCAGGGGGCTTATACGAGCAGTACTTC.

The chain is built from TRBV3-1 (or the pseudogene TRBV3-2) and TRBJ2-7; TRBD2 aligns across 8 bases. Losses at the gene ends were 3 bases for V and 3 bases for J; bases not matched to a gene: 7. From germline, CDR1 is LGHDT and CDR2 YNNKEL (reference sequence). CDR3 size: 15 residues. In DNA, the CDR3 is TGTGCCAGCAGCCAGGGACTAGTCTTAAGCTACGAGCAGTACTTC. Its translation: CASSQGLVLSYEQYF.

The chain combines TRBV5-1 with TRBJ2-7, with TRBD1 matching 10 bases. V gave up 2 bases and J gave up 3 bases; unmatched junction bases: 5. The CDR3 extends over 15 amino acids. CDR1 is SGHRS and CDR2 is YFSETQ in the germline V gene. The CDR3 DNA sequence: TGCGCCAGCAGCTTCGGGACAGGGGCGTACTACGAGCAGTACTTC. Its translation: CASSFGTGAYYEQYF.

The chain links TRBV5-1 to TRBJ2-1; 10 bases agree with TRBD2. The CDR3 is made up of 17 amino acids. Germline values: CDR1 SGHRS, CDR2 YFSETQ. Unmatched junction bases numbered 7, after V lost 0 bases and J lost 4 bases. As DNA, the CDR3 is TGCGCCAGCAGCTTGGACGGGCTAGCGGGAGTATACAATGAGCAGTTCTTC. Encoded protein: CASSLDGLAGVYNEQFF.